Below, one TCR beta chain is given with its context. The antigen this receptor binds is unknown. Base qualities are not at hand, and no much larger clone is one base apart. The sample originates from a study of T cell responses to AZD1222 COVID-19 vaccine (dated by TCRdb to about 2021). Some background on the complete study: TCR sequencing covered more than 230 trial participants: 207 given two doses of AZD1222 and approximately 25 given two doses of MenACWY control vaccine. Trial participants were enrolled by age into subgroups of 18-55, 56-69 and 70-plus years, and around 150, 29 and 61 TCR-sequenced participants, respectively, were included in these subgroups.

Study-wide conclusions, independent of this receptor: Most participants were white British and females outnumbered males, and the authors suggested that clonal diversity may have been underestimated. Because no day 14 peak-response samples were available, repertoires were characterized only after the peak T cell response. Conclusions about previously exposed vaccinees were limited because only six AZD1222 recipients were SARS-CoV-2 seropositive at baseline. Vaccine-associated CD4 TCRs spanned the whole spike protein, with dominant responses in regions 160-218 and 743-854. A significant rise in spike-specific TCR breadth and depth was observed after two AZD1222 doses relative to day 0 and relative to MenACWY recipients. Epitopes outside the regions mutated in the B.1.351 and B.1.1.7 variants were reportedly recognized by nearly half of the unique spike-specific TCRs. The 56-69-year group was small, and its depth increase did not reach significance, likely because of low power.

The time point label of this sample denotes: baseline before first vaccination. Explained via the paper, the treatment or condition label denotes: meningococcal conjugate vaccine given as trial control. The vaccinee samples were drawn from two UK trials, COV001 and COV002, one of which was a single-blind randomized controlled phase 2/3 trial testing AZD1222 (ChAdOx1 nCoV-19) in healthy adults. Trial participant PBMC samples were collected at day 0 and day 28 after the second dose for TCRbeta chain sequencing. The CDR3 regions of human TCRbeta chains were analyzed by immunosequencing. The paper's processing steps were these. TCRs in the repertoires were matched against a reference library of SARS-CoV-2-specific TCRs that had been generated with the MIRA antigen-specificity platform. Breadth was defined as the fraction of unique TCRs that were SARS-CoV-2-associated. Depth was defined as the fraction of total T cells that were SARS-CoV-2-associated. Each spike-specific TCR was assigned to its reactive spike region and to a CD4 or CD8 class using the MIRA data. Log10-transformed breadth and depth values were compared by one-way ANOVA with Sidak's multiple comparisons tests. The table was pulled from immuneACCESS by TCRdb, which kept in-frame rearrangements only. Such tables lose some clones; where checked, under half of the loss comes from unresolved V genes, and the rest has no known cause. That table is the source of V, J and clone size, and D and trimming were worked out from the DNA. The sample has under 250,000 clones on record, about 92% of them singletons. The leading ten clones occupy approximately 1% of the sample.

V is reduced by 5 bases and J by 2 bases, leaving a spacing of 1 base between them. The CDR3 numbers 10 residues from cysteine through phenylalanine. Left in the record is the CDR3 DNA by itself, 30 bases read in frame from the first base. In the germline V gene, CDR1 corresponds to SGHTS and CDR2 to YDEGEE. Here the chain combines TRBV5-8 and TRBJ1-2; a confident D gene designation cannot be given. The clonotype originates from an adult in good health. The sequences come from peripheral blood, collected on day 0 of MenACWY control vaccination. The DNA sequence is TGTGCCAGCAGAAACTATGGCTACACCTTC. It codes for CASRNYGYTF. Reference TRBV5-8 and TRBJ1-2 genes cover what lies past the CDR3, so the full variable domain is EAGVTQSPTHLIKTRGQQATLRCSPISGHTSVYWYQQALGLGLQFLLWYDEGEERNRGNFPPRFSGRQFPNYSSELNVNALELEDSALYLCASRNYGYTFGSGTRLTVV.